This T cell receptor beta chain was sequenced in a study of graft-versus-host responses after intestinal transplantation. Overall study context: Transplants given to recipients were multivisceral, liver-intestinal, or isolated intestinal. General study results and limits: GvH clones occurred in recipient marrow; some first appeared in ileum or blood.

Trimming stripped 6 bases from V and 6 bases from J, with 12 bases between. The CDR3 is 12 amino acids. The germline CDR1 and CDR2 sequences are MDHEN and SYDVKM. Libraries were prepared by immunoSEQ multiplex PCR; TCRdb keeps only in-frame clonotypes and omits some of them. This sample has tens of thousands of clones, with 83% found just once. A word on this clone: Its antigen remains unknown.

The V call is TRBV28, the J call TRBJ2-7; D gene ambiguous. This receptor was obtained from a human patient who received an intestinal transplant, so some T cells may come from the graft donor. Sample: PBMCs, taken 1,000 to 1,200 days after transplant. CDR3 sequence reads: CASSSTLSEQYF. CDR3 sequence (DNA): TGTGCCAGCAGCTCGACACTTTCCGAGCAGTACTTC.